The 25 T cell receptor beta chains given below trace back to one sample, sequenced in a study of cytomegalovirus exposure and HLA in healthy donors. PCR amplification relied on 60 Vbeta primers (plus 13 Jbeta primers). TCRdb's table, derived via immunoSEQ multiplex PCR, lists solely in-frame clones and lacks some. The data show under 200,000 clones, with roughly 80% seen just once and 8.5% held by the top ten. Sequences were obtained from PBMCs. These receptors were obtained from a male donor in good health and CMV-seropositive.

CDR3 bases: TGTGCCAGCAGCTTAAATGGGGCCTCCGGCAGGCAGCATTTT. Its protein is CASSLNGASGRQHF. This rearrangement joins TRBV7-6 to TRBJ1-5; perhaps TRBD1 as D (5 bases). The CDR3 is 14 residues long. In germline, CDR1 is SGHVS, CDR2 FNYEAQ. V was clipped by 2 bases and J by 13 bases, with 18 bases between them. Using reference TRBV7-6 and TRBJ1-5 for the parts outside the CDR3, the full variable domain is GAGVSQSPRYKVTKRGQDVALRCDPISGHVSLYWYRQALGQGPEFLTYFNYEAQQDKSGLPNDRFSAERPEGSISTLTIQRTEQRDSAMYRCASSLNGASGRQHFGDGTRLSIL.

The sample holds one count of this clone. V is TRBV5-4 and J is TRBJ2-5; 15 nucleotides align to TRBD2. The CDR3 extends over 18 amino acids. V lost 2 bases and J lost 0; bases outside the gene matches: 5. Germline CDR1 reads SGHNT; CDR2 reads YYREEE (reference sequence). CDR3 DNA: TGTGCCAGCAGCTTACCCGGGACTAGCGGGAGGAACCAAGAGACCCAGTACTTC. It encodes CASSLPGTSGRNQETQYF.

The chain combines TRBV4-3 with TRBJ1-2; tentative D call: TRBD1 (5 bases). V was clipped by 1 base and J by 4 bases, with 10 bases between them. Germline V gene sequence: CDR1 LGHNA, CDR2 YSLEER. The length of the CDR3 is 14 residues. The CDR3 here is CASSQGTGGYGYTF. The CDR3 DNA reads TGCGCCAGCAGCCAAGGTACAGGCGGCTATGGCTACACCTTC.

DNA for the CDR3: TGTGCCAGTAGTAAGCCGGGACACGTGTCAGATACGCAGTATTTT. Translated, it gives CASSKPGHVSDTQYF. This chain connects TRBV19 to TRBJ2-3; possibly TRBD1 for D (6 bases). The germline V gene encodes CDR1 LNHDA and CDR2 SQIVND (reference sequence). V dropped 4 bases and J dropped 4 bases, with 15 bases sitting between them. CDR3 size: 15 residues.

The V gene is TRBV5-1, the J gene TRBJ1-6, with 10 bases matching TRBD1. This CDR3 is built from 16 residues. Germline V gene sequence: CDR1 SGHRS, CDR2 YFSETQ. Germline trimming cut 2 bases from V and 7 bases from J; bases unmatched to any gene: 6. The CDR3 sequence is CASSFSRDRGNSPLHF. CDR3 bases: TGCGCCAGCAGCTTCAGCCGGGACAGGGGAAATTCACCCCTCCACTTT.

The rearrangement uses TRBV6-6 and TRBJ1-2; D is unresolved. This CDR3 spans 13 amino acids. V lost 3 bases and J 4 bases, leaving 9 bases between the germline ends. Germline lookup yields CDR1 MNHNY and CDR2 SVGAGI (reference sequence). CDR3: CASSYEGTYGYTF. CDR3 nucleotide sequence: TGTGCCAGCAGTTATGAGGGAACCTATGGCTACACCTTC.

V and J are TRBV10-3 and TRBJ1-5; D is unclear. The CDR3 covers 13 residues. The germline gives CDR1 ENHRY, CDR2 SYGVKD. Deletions cut 2 bases from V and 4 bases from J, with 6 bases between. The CDR3 here is CAISEEENQPQHF. The DNA for the CDR3 is TGTGCCATCAGTGAGGAGGAAAATCAGCCCCAGCATTTT.

The chain employs TRBV28 and TRBJ1-3, with D uncertain. Germline values: CDR1 MDHEN, CDR2 SYDVKM. The CDR3 contains 11 residues. V lost 3 bases to trimming and J lost 7 bases, with 4 bases between them. CDR3 loop: CASSFRNTIYF. CDR3 DNA sequence: TGTGCCAGCAGTTTTCGGAACACCATATATTTT.

This chain uses TRBV15 with TRBJ1-2, with 7 bases that match TRBD1. V shed 0 bases, J shed 4 bases, and the junction held 5 bases outside the gene matches. Germline V CDR1 and CDR2: LNHNV, YYDKDF (reference sequence). This CDR3 contains 15 residues. CDR3 nucleotide sequence: TGTGCCACCAGCAGAGAGAGGGCAGGGGGCTATGGCTACACCTTC. It translates to CATSRERAGGYGYTF.

V and J are TRBV7-2 and TRBJ1-5, with D uncertain. Germline CDR1 and CDR2: SGHTA and FQGNSA. The length of the CDR3 is 16 residues. V shed 5 bases and J shed 3 bases, with 17 bases lying between them. CDR3: CASSLDPRLPNQPQHF. The CDR3 DNA sequence: TGTGCCAGCAGCCTCGACCCCAGACTACCCAATCAGCCCCAGCATTTT.

The chain couples TRBV5-5 to TRBJ2-7; D is perhaps TRBD1 (6 bases). The V end was cut by 0 bases, the J end by 2 bases, with 12 bases between. In germline, CDR1 is SGHKS, CDR2 YYEKEE (reference sequence). The CDR3 extends over 15 amino acids. CDR3 nucleotide sequence: TGTGCCAGCAGCTTGGCCGGGTGGGGGCCCTACGAGCAGTACTTC. Translation gives CASSLAGWGPYEQYF.

The rearrangement links TRBV7-6 to TRBJ2-7, with a possible D match to TRBD2 (6 bases). Between the trimmed V and J ends, which lost 5 bases and 0 bases, there was a span of 14 bases. CDR3 length: 15 amino acids. Germline V gene sequence: CDR1 SGHVS, CDR2 FNYEAQ. In DNA form, the CDR3 reads TGTGCCAGCAGCGGGGGGACGTTAAGCTCCTACGAGCAGTACTTC. It translates to CASSGGTLSSYEQYF.

The CDR3 loop is CASSIPEETQYF. The CDR3 coding sequence is TGTGCCAGTAGTATCCCCGAAGAGACCCAGTACTTC. The chain recombines TRBV19 with TRBJ2-5; D remains ambiguous. Trimming stripped 3 bases from V and 3 bases from J, with 5 bases between. Germline V gene sequence: CDR1 LNHDA, CDR2 SQIVND (reference sequence). The CDR3 contains 12 residues.

The chain has TRBV4-1 and TRBJ1-4, with D unresolved. The CDR3 contains 16 residues. CDR1 and CDR2 from the germline V gene are MGHRA and YSYEKL. V lost 11 bases and J lost 1, with 20 bases in between. The CDR3 region is CAGSAGGSGTNEKLFF. The CDR3 DNA reads TGCGCCGGTTCCGCCGGCGGGAGCGGAACTAATGAAAAACTGTTTTTT.

V and J are TRBV2 and TRBJ1-2; TRBD1 might be the D (5 bases). Germline V lookup: CDR1 SNHLY, CDR2 FYNNEI. This CDR3 has 14 residues. V gave up 2 bases and J gave up 4 bases, with 11 bases separating them. The chain's CDR3 is CASSERQGSYGYTF. DNA of the CDR3: TGTGCCAGCAGTGAACGGCAGGGATCCTATGGCTACACCTTC.

This clone was recorded only once. V is TRBV7-8 and J is TRBJ2-7; 11 nucleotides match TRBD1. Germline CDR1 is SGHVS and CDR2 is FQNEAQ. The CDR3 is 15 residues long. Trimming removed 5 bases from V and 4 bases from J; junction bases left unmatched: 7. The CDR3 reads CASSRSDRGPYEQYF. CDR3 coding DNA: TGTGCCAGCAGCCGCTCGGACAGGGGGCCTTACGAGCAGTACTTC.

V gene TRBV6-1 combines with J gene TRBJ2-2; D is uncertain. The germline V gene encodes CDR1 MNHNS and CDR2 SASEGT. Trimming removed 8 bases at V and 2 bases at J, with 12 bases between. This CDR3 comprises 14 residues. CDR3 protein: CASRVFANTGELFF. The CDR3 nucleotides are TGTGCCAGCCGGGTCTTCGCAAACACCGGGGAGCTGTTTTTT.

This clone was seen only a few times. V and J are TRBV2 and TRBJ1-5; D gene ambiguous. Germline assignment: CDR1 SNHLY and CDR2 FYNNEI. The CDR3 sequence is 14 residues long. Trimming removed 7 bases from V and 0 bases from J, with 10 bases in between. This CDR3 reads CASNQQYSNQPQHF. In DNA, the CDR3 is TGTGCCAGCAATCAACAGTATAGCAATCAGCCCCAGCATTTT.

In its sample, this clone was seen a few times. The rearrangement uses TRBV7-9 and TRBJ2-1, with TRBD2 identical over 8 bases. CDR3 length: 15 amino acids. V shed 3 bases, J shed 10 bases, and the junction held 11 bases outside the gene matches. Germline V gene lookup returns CDR1 SEHNR and CDR2 FQNEAQ (reference sequence). CDR3 DNA sequence: TGTGCCAGCAGCTTGGGACGGGGGGGAATCGAGGAGCAGTTCTTC. It specifies CASSLGRGGIEEQFF.

V and J are TRBV12-2 and TRBJ2-3; TRBD2, the table's D call, was not compared with the DNA. TRBV12-2 is listed as a pseudogene. CDR3 length: 16 amino acids. CDR3 residues: CASRPRGLARWDTQYF. The DNA for the CDR3 is TGTGCAAGTCGCCCGCGGGGACTAGCCAGGTGGGATACGCAGTATTTT.

The V call is TRBV6-1, the J call TRBJ1-5; D unclear. V lost 4 bases and J 6 bases, leaving 13 bases between the germline ends. The CDR3 loop spans 14 amino acids. From germline, CDR1 is MNHNS and CDR2 SASEGT. As DNA, the CDR3 is TGTGCCAGCAGTGTCGAGAGGGAGACTCAGCCCCAGCATTTT. The encoded protein is CASSVERETQPQHF.

V gene TRBV28 combines with J gene TRBJ1-1, with unresolved D. Between the trimmed V and J ends, which lost 4 bases and 8 bases, there was a span of 14 bases. Germline loops: CDR1 MDHEN, CDR2 SYDVKM. This CDR3 spans 13 amino acids. The CDR3 DNA sequence: TGTGCCAGCAGTTCCCCGGGTCGTGAAGAAGCTTTCTTT. Its protein is CASSSPGREEAFF.

The chain couples TRBV21-1 to TRBJ2-7; TRBD2 is the table's D call and was not checked against the DNA. TRBV21-1 is given as a pseudogene. This CDR3 has 19 residues. CDR3 bases: TGTGCCAGCAGCAAAGGTGGGATGGAGGATGGGGAAAGGTCCTACGAGCAGTACTTC. Encoded protein: CASSKGGMEDGERSYEQYF.

V gene TRBV15 combines with J gene TRBJ1-1; 9 bases are shared with TRBD1. The V and J ends lost 4 bases and 7 bases, in that order; junction bases with no gene match: 10. The CDR3 has 15 amino acids. The germline V gene has CDR1 LNHNV and CDR2 YYDKDF (reference sequence). CDR3 loop: CATSINRGPGIEAFF. As DNA, the CDR3 is TGTGCCACCAGCATCAACAGGGGGCCGGGGATTGAAGCTTTCTTT.

The rearrangement uses TRBV4-3 and TRBJ2-7; tentatively, D is TRBD2 (5 bases). CDR1 and CDR2 (germline): LGHNA, YSLEER. Trimming left V 4 bases short and J 0 bases short, with 13 bases between. CDR3 size: 15 residues. DNA for the CDR3: TGCGCCAGCAGCCGAGAGGACTCGATCTCCTACGAGCAGTACTTC. Protein: CASSREDSISYEQYF.